The table lists the clone carrying this TCR beta chain with a count of one. Its antigen remains unknown. The table came from immunoSEQ multiplex PCR; TCRdb's copy has only in-frame clones and leaves some out. This sample carries around 25,000 clones, 73% of them seen once, and the ten largest clones take around 6%. These data originate in a study of tumor-infiltrating lymphocytes in localized non-small cell lung cancer. Overall study context: Some samples were collected after neoadjuvant chemotherapy; smokers, never-smokers and several histologies were included.

This CDR3 contains 14 residues. The germline V and J ends were trimmed by 7 bases and 11 bases, with 18 bases remaining between them. CDR1 MNHEY and CDR2 SVGAGI come from the germline V gene. Findings and caveats of the study: No T-cell fraction difference was seen between IM1 and IM2 tumors.

The sequence was obtained from a human donor with non-small cell lung cancer. V is TRBV6-5 and J is TRBJ1-6, with a weak D call TRBD1 (5 bases). The source material was lung tumor tissue. The CDR3 protein is CASKPLQGKAPLHF. CDR3 bases: TGTGCCAGCAAACCCCTGCAGGGCAAGGCACCCCTCCACTTT.